Described below is a single T cell receptor beta chain sequence and its context. What it recognizes is unknown. The germline gives CDR1 KGHDR, CDR2 SFDVKD. The CDR3 has 16 amino acids. This sample is part of a study of blood T cells in healthy people across ages. Primed by a sample-barcoded 5' primer and a J-beta primer mix, a second PCR proceeded for roughly 6 to 12 cycles. TCRdb re-analysed the 5' RACE reads in MiXCR, keeping a single row per CDR3 protein. Among roughly 800,000 distinct CDR3 sequences listed, roughly 25% were seen once. Findings and limits, study-wide: Naive CD4+ cell counts and diversity both ran higher in long-lived than in aged donors.

The sample also formed part of further work on T cells of mothers and their children.

J is TRBJ2-5 and V is TRBV24-1; TRBD2 is a possible D gene (6 bases). The end of the DNA is better explained by TRBJ2-1, so the J call may be wrong. The TCR sequence derives from a boy younger than 18 in good health. The sequenced material came from blood. CDR3 sequence: CATSDLSSEFYNEQFF. Written as DNA, the CDR3 is TGTGCCACCAGTGATTTGTCTAGCGAGTTCTACAATGAGCAGTTCTTC.